This T cell receptor (beta chain) was retrieved from a study of early T cells in non-severe SARS-CoV-2 infection. This clonotype was seen a few times. Deletions cut 2 bases from V and 0 bases from J, with 12 bases between. This CDR3 has 16 amino acids. CDR1 is SGHTA, CDR2 FQGTGA, per germline. TCRdb recomputed calls from the 5' RACE reads with MiXCR, one row per CDR3 protein. The sample has about 44,000 distinct CDR3 sequences, approximately 22% seen once; the top ten hold approximately 4.4%. The sample here was whole blood, taken at baseline. The genes are TRBV7-3 and TRBJ2-3; D is undetermined. This TCR came from an adult who was a healthcare worker with PCR-confirmed SARS-CoV-2 infection or an uninfected control (not recorded which). The CDR3 reads CASSLVPASSTDTQYF. CDR3 in DNA: TGTGCCAGCAGCTTAGTGCCGGCGTCGAGCACAGATACGCAGTATTTT.